This TCR beta chain was identified during a study of beta chain features in type 1 diabetes. Findings and caveats of the study: Within each of all four CD4+ subsets, Type 1 diabetes patients had TCRB CDR3s that were moderately but significantly shorter.

Expressed TCRB transcripts were sequenced after all isolated RNA was converted to cDNA. Profiled with immunoSEQ multiplex PCR; TCRdb holds only in-frame clones, not every one. The data show over 120,000 clones, with more than 9% seen just once and 1.3% held by the top ten. With 8 bases clipped from V and 7 bases from J, the junction kept 12 bases outside the gene matches. CDR1 is MNHNS and CDR2 is SASEGT in the germline V gene. This CDR3 region has 15 residues. Notes on this clone: What it binds is not known.

The chain couples TRBV6-1 to TRBJ2-2; 8 positions match TRBD2. Sequencing used naive CD4+ T cells from blood. The sequence was collected from a man aged 18 to 29 in good health. The CDR3 loop is CASPRGGTTVGELFF. CDR3 coding DNA: TGTGCCAGCCCTCGGGGGGGCACGACTGTCGGGGAGCTGTTTTTT.